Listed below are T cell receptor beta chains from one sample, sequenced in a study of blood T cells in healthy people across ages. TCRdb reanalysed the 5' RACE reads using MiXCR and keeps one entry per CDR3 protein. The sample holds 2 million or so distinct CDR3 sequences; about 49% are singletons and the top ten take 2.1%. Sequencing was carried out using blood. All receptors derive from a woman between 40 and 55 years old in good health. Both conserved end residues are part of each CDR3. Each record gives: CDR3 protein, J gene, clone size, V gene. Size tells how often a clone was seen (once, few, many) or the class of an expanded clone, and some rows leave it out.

CASSSQGYTDTQYF,TRBJ2-3,few,TRBV7-2
CSARDPHGQDYNEQFF,TRBJ2-1,.,TRBV20-1
CASTSDRGETQYF,TRBJ2-5,few,TRBV7-2
CASRRHAGDREFF,TRBJ2-1,few,TRBV12-3/TRBV12-4
CASSSYGIEELFF,TRBJ2-2,.,TRBV7-7
CSASKGQLTAYEQYF,TRBJ2-7,.,TRBV20-1
CSATWDRNNEQFF,TRBJ2-1,.,TRBV20-1
CASSGDRRRVEKLFF,TRBJ1-4,.,TRBV2
CSARVGQDYTF,TRBJ1-2,.,TRBV20-1
CSAHTGADWENIQYF,TRBJ2-4,many,TRBV20-1
CAGSTTGVEFF,TRBJ2-1,once,TRBV6-5
CATSRRRDQETQYF,TRBJ2-5,.,TRBV15
CASSYSTPEGQPQHF,TRBJ1-5,.,TRBV6-5
CASSQSPSNYGYTF,TRBJ1-2,.,TRBV4-2